This T cell receptor beta chain was found in a study of PD-1 blockade in classical Hodgkin lymphoma. Study information: Nivolumab dosed at 3 mg/kg went to patients intravenously every 2 weeks.

As to this clone: What it binds is not known.

Libraries were prepared by immunoSEQ multiplex PCR; TCRdb keeps only in-frame clonotypes and omits some of them. The data show over 85,000 clones, 90% seen once. The time point: cycle 4 day 1 (C4D1), after less than 7 weeks of nivolumab. Each patient experienced a relapse that followed autologous stem cell transplantation, and brentuximab vedotin exposure varied. The patients, who had relapsed/refractory classical Hodgkin lymphoma, achieved best responses of complete response, partial response or progressive disease. This CDR3 has 15 residues. Trimming removed 4 bases from V and 7 bases from J, with 16 bases in between. Germline V gene lookup returns CDR1 SGHTA and CDR2 FQGNSA. Study findings and constraints: Patients with a complete response exhibited baseline diversity comparable to newly diagnosed patients. Baseline TCR diversity was reportedly lower in newly diagnosed patients than in healthy donors. It was reported as lower still in relapsed/refractory patients.

The TCR originated in a human donor with classical Hodgkin lymphoma. Sample: peripheral blood mononuclear cells (PBMCs), taken before the fourth cycle of nivolumab. The V gene is TRBV7-2, the J gene TRBJ1-4; a weak D match, TRBD1 (6 bases). The chain's CDR3 is CASSSMGAEGEKLFF. DNA for the CDR3: TGTGCCAGCAGCTCAATGGGGGCGGAGGGTGAAAAACTGTTTTTT. Full variable domain (rest looked up from reference TRBV7-2 and TRBJ1-4): GAGVSQSPSNKVTEKGKDVELRCDPISGHTALYWYRQSLGQGLEFLIYFQGNSAPDKSGLPSDRFSAERTGGSVSTLTIQRTQQEDSAVYLCASSSMGAEGEKLFFGSGTQLSVL.